Described below is a single T cell receptor beta chain sequence and its context. Its cognate antigen is unknown. These data originate in a study of T cells in Graves' hyperthyroidism and ophthalmopathy. Trimming removed 9 bases at V and 3 bases at J, with 11 bases between. The CDR3 contains 12 residues. Germline values: CDR1 ENHRY, CDR2 SYGVKD. Study-level findings and limits: Among thyroid clonotypes expanded above 0.001, most also appeared in blood. Ophthalmopathy and stable hyperthyroidism were told apart by a 13 V-J model.

Amplification targeted TCR beta CDR3 regions from RNA transcripts. Using the HTBI primer set, a first-round RT-PCR was run on the TCR CDR3. TCRdb passed the multiplex PCR reads through MiXCR, listing each CDR3 protein once. Of approximately 700,000 distinct CDR3 sequences listed, 45% are singletons. V gene TRBV10-3 combines with J gene TRBJ1-1; D unresolved. The sequence was obtained from an adult man with Graves' disease, either hyperthyroidism or ophthalmopathy (not recorded which). The sequenced sample was peripheral blood or thyroid tissue (not recorded which). CDR3 amino acids: CAIGSVYTEAFF. The CDR3 coding sequence is TGTGCCATTGGCAGTGTATACACTGAAGCTTTCTTT.